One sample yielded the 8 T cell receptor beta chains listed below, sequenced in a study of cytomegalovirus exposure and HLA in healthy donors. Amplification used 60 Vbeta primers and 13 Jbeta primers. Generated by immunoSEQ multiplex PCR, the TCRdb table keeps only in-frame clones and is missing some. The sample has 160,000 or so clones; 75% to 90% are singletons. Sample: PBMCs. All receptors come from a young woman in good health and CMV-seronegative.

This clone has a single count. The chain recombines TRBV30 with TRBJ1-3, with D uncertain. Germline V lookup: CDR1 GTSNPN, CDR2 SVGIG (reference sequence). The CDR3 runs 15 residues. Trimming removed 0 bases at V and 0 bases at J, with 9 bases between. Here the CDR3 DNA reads TGTGCCTGGAGTGTTTTGGACTTCTCTGGAAACACCATATATTTT. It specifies CAWSVLDFSGNTIYF.

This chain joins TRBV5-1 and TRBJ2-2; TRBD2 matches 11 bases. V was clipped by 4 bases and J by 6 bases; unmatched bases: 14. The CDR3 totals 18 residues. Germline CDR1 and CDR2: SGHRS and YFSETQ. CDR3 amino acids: CASSHLGVAGGPAGELFF. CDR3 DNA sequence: TGCGCCAGCAGCCACCTGGGGGTAGCGGGAGGGCCGGCCGGGGAGCTGTTTTTT.

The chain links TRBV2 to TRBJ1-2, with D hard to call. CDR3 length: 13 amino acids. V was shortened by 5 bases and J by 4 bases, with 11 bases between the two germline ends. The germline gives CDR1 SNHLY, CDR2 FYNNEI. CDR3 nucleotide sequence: TGTGCCAGCAGTCTCGGAGGGCTCTATGGCTACACCTTC. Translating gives CASSLGGLYGYTF.

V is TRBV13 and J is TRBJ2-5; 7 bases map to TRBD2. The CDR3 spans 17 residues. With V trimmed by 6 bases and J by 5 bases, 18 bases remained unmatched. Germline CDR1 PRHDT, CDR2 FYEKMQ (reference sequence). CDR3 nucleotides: TGTGCCAGCAGTACCCCCCACCTGGGAGGGTTCGGGGAGACCCAGTACTTC. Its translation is CASSTPHLGGFGETQYF.

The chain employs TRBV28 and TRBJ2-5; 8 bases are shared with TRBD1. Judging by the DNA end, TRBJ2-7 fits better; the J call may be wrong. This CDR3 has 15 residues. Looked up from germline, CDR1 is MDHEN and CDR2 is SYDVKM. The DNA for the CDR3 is TGTGCCAGCAGTCCGACCGGGACAGGAACCTACGAGCAGTACTTC. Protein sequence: CASSPTGTGTYEQYF.

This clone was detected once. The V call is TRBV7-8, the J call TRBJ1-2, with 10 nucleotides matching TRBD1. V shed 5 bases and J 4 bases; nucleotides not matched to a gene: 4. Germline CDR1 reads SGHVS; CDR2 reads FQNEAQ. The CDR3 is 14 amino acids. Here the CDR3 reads CASSIGQGVYGYTF. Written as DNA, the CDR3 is TGTGCCAGCAGCATCGGACAGGGGGTCTATGGCTACACCTTC.

CDR3 bases: TGTGCCAGCAGTTTATACGGGGCTGAAGCTTTCTTT. Translation gives CASSLYGAEAFF. The chain uses TRBV28 and TRBJ1-1, with no clear D. CDR1 and CDR2 from the germline V gene are MDHEN and SYDVKM. The length of the CDR3 is 12 residues. The V and J ends lost 1 base and 6 bases respectively, with 6 bases between them.

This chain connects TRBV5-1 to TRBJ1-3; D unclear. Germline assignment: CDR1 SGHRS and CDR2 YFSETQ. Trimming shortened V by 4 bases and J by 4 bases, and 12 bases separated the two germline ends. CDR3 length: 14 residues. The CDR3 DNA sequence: TGCGCCAGCAGCCTCCAAAGCGAGGGAAACACCATATATTTT. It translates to CASSLQSEGNTIYF.